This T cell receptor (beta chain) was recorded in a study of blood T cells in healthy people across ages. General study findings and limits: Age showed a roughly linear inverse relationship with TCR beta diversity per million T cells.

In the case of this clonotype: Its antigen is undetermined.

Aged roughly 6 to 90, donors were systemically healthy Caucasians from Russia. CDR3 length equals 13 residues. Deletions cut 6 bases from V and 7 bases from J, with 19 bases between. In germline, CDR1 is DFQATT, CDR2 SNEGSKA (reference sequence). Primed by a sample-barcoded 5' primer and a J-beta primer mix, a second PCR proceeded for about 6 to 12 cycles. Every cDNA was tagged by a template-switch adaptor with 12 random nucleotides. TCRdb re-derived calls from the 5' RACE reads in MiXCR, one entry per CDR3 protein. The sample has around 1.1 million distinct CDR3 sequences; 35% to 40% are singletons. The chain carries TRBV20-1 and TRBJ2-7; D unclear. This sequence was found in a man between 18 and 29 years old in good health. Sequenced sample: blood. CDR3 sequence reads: CSASGRANNEQYF. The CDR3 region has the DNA TGCAGTGCGTCCGGAAGGGCTAACAATGAGCAGTACTTC.